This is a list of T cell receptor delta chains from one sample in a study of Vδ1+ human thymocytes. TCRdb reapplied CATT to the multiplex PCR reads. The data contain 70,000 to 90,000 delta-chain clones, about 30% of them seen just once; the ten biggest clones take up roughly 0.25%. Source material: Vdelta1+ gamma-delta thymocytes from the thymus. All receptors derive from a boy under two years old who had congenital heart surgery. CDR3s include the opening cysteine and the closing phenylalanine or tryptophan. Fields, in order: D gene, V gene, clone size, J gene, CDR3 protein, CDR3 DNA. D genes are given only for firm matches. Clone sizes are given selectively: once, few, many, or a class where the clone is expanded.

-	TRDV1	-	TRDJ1	CALGDSSYGAGGDDKLIF	TGTGCTCTTGGGGATTCTTCCTACGGGGCTGGGGGGGACGATAAACTCATCTTT
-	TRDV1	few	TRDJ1	CALGDVADKLIF	TGTGCTCTTGGGGACGTGGCCGATAAACTCATCTTT
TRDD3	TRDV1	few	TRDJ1	CALGARTMLGDRGTDKLIF	TGTGCTCTTGGGGCCCGTACGATGCTGGGGGATAGGGGTACCGATAAACTCATCTTT
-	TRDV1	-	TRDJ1	CALGNHTHRYLGIRGVYTDKLIF	TGTGCTCTTGGGAACCACACCCATAGGTATCTGGGGATTCGGGGGGTGTACACCGATAAACTCATCTTT
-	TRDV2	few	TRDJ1	CACDRGSHRTDKLIF	TGTGCCTGTGACCGGGGGTCTCATCGCACCGATAAACTCATCTTT
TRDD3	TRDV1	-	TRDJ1	CALGNTPFYQTRDWGIGVKLIF	TGTGCTCTTGGGAACACCCCTTTCTACCAGACACGCGACTGGGGGATAGGGGTAAAACTCATCTTT
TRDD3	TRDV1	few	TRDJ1	CALGEDFLRPIRSLGDSTDKLIF	TGTGCTCTTGGGGAAGATTTCCTACGTCCTATCCGCTCACTGGGGGATTCCACCGATAAACTCATCTTT
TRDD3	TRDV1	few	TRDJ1	CALGEQGYWGTEIPCTDKLIF	TGTGCTCTTGGGGAACAGGGGTACTGGGGGACAGAAATACCTTGCACCGATAAACTCATCTTT
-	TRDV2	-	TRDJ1	CACDTAVRSLYTDNLIF	TGTGCCTGTGACACCGCGGTCCGATCCCTGTACACCGATAACCTCATCTTT
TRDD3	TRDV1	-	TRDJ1	CALGEGPVLLGVYTDKLIF	TGTGCTCTTGGGGAAGGTCCCGTCCTACTGGGGGTTTACACCGATAAACTCATCTTT
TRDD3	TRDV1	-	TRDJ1	CALGDLSAGGFFTDKLIF	TGCGCTCTTGGGGACCTGTCCGCTGGGGGATTCTTCACCGATAAACTCATCTTT
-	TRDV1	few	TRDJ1	CALGELPPRPGDIHTDKLIF	TGTGCTCTTGGGGAACTTCCTCCGAGGCCGGGGGACATTCACACCGATAAACTCATCTTT
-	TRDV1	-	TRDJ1	CALGQCKYADKLIF	TGTGCTCTTGGCCAGTGCAAGTACGCCGATAAACTCATCTTT
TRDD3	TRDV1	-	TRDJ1	CALGELGPTALLGDTTYPNTDKLIF	TGTGCTCTTGGGGAACTAGGCCCTACTGCCCTACTGGGGGATACGACGTACCCGAACACCGATAAACTCATCTTT
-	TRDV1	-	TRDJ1	CALGRAFSPSPVTDKLIF	TGTGCTCTTGGGAGAGCATTCTCGCCCTCCCCGGTAACCGATAAACTCATCTTT
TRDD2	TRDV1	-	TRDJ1	CALGGPIFLPGDPTDKLIF	TGTGCTCTTGGGGGACCCATCTTCCTACCGGGGGACCCCACCGATAAACTCATCTTT
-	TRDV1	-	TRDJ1	CALGGGSSPSTTDKLIF	TGTGCTCTTGGGGGGGGCTCCTCCCCCTCAACCACCGATAAACTCATCTTT
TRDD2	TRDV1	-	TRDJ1	CALGERPYLPATYTDKLIF	TGTGCTCTTGGGGAACGACCGTACCTTCCTGCGACTTACACCGATAAACTCATCTTT
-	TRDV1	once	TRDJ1	CALGELTTIRYQYTDKLIF	TGTGCTCTTGGGGAACTAACTACGATCCGATACCAGTACACCGATAAACTCATCTTT
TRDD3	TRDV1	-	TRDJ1	CALGELFGLTLTGGSRKLIF	TGTGCTCTTGGGGAACTGTTTGGCCTGACACTTACTGGGGGATCCCGGAAACTCATCTTT
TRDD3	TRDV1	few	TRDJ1	CALGELLQLGANTDKLIF	TGTGCTCTTGGGGAACTCCTTCAACTGGGGGCTAACACCGATAAACTCATCTTT
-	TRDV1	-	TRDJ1	CALGELEDHGDPYTDKLIF	TGTGCTCTTGGGGAACTGGAGGACCACGGTGACCCATACACCGATAAACTCATCTTT